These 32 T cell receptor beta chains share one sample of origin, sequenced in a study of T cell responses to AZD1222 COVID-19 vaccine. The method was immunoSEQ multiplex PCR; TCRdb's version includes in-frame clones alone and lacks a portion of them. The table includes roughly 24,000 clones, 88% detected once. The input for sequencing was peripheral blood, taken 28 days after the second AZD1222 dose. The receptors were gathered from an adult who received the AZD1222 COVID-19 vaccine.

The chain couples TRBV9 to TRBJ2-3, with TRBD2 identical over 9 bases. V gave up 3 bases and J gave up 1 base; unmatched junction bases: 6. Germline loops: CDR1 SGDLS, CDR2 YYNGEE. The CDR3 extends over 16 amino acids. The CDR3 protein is CASSELAGAGTDTQYF. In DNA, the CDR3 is TGTGCCAGCAGCGAGTTAGCGGGGGCCGGCACAGATACGCAGTATTTT. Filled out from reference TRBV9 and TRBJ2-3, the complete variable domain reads DSGVTQTPKHLITATGQRVTLRCSPRSGDLSVYWYQQSLDQGLQFLIQYYNGEERAKGNILERFSAQQFPDLHSELNLSSLELGDSALYFCASSELAGAGTDTQYFGPGTRLTVL.

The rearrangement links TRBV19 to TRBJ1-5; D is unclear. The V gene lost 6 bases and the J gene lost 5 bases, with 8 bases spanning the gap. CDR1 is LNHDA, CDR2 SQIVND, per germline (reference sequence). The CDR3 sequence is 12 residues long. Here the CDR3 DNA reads TGTGCCAGTAGCCAACTATATCAGCCCCAGCATTTT. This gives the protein CASSQLYQPQHF.

The CDR3 bases are TGTGCCAGCAGCTTAGGACCAAGCTACACCTTC. Encoded protein: CASSLGPSYTF. V and J are TRBV7-9 and TRBJ1-2; D ambiguous. The germline V gene has CDR1 SEHNR and CDR2 FQNEAQ (reference sequence). The CDR3 totals 11 residues. Trimming stripped 1 base from V and 9 bases from J, with 6 bases between.

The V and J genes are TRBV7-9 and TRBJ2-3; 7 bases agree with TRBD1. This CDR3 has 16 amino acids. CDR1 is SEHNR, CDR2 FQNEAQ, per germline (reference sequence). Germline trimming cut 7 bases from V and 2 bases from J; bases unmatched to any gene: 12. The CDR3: CASTEGAGRLTDTQYF. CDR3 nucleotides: TGTGCCAGCACCGAGGGGGCCGGCCGCCTCACAGATACGCAGTATTTT.

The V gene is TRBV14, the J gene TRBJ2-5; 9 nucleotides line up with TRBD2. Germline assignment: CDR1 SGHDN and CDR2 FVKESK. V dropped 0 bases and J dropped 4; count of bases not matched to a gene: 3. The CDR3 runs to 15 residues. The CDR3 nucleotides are TGTGCCAGCAGCCAAGATCGGACTAGCGCAGAGACCCAGTACTTC. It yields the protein CASSQDRTSAETQYF. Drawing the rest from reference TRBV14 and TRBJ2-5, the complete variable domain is EAGVTQFPSHSVIEKGQTVTLRCDPISGHDNLYWYRRVMGKEIKFLLHFVKESKQDESGMPNNRFLAERTGGTYSTLKVQPAELEDSGVYFCASSQDRTSAETQYFGPGTRLLVL.

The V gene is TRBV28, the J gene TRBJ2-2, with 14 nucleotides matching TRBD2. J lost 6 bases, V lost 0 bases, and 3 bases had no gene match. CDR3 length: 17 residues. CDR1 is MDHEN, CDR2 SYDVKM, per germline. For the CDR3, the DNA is TGTGCCAGCAGTTTATGGAGACTAGCGGGGGGGCCCGGGGAGCTGTTTTTT. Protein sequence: CASSLWRLAGGPGELFF.

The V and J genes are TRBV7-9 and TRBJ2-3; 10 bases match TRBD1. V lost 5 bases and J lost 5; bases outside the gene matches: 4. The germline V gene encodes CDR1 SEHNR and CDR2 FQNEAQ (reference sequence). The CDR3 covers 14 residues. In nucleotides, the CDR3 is TGTGCCAGCAGCCGGGACAGGGGACGAGATACGCAGTATTTT. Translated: CASSRDRGRDTQYF. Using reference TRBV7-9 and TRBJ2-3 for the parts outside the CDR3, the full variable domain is DTGVSQNPRHKITKRGQNVTFRCDPISEHNRLYWYRQTLGQGPEFLTYFQNEAQLEKSRLLSDRFSAERPKGSFSTLEIQRTEQGDSAMYLCASSRDRGRDTQYFGPGTRLTVL.

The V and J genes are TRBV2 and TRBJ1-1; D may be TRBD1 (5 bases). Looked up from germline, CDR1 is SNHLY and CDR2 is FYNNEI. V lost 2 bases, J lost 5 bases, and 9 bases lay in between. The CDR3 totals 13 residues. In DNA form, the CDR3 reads TGTGCCAGCAGTGAACAGGGTGGGACTGAAGCTTTCTTT. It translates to CASSEQGGTEAFF.

The CDR3 spells CASSYGYGTSYGYTF. DNA of the CDR3: TGTGCCAGCAGTTACGGATACGGAACTTCCTATGGCTACACCTTC. This sequence joins TRBV6-2 or TRBV6-3 and TRBJ1-2; D not certain. The germline V gene encodes CDR1 MNHEY and CDR2 SVGEGT. Trimming left V 2 bases short and J 4 bases short, with 14 bases between. The CDR3 length is 15 residues.

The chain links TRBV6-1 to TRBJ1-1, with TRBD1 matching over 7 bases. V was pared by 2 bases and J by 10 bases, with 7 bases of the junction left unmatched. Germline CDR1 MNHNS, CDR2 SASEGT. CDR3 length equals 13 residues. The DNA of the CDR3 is TGTGCCAGCAGTGAAATGGGGACAGTCGGAGCTTTCTTT. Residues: CASSEMGTVGAFF.

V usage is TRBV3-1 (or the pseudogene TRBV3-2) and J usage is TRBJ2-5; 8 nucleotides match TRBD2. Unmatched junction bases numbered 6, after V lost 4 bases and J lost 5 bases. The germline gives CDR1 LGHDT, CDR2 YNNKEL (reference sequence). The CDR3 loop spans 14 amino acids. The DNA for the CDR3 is TGTGCCAGCAGCCCCTCCGGGGGGGCGGAGACCCAGTACTTC. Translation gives CASSPSGGAETQYF.

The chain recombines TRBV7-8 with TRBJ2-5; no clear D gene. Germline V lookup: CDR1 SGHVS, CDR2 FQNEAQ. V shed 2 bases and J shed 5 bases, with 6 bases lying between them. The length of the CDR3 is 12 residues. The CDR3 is CASSLFRETQYF. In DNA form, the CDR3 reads TGTGCCAGCAGCTTATTTCGGGAGACCCAGTACTTC.

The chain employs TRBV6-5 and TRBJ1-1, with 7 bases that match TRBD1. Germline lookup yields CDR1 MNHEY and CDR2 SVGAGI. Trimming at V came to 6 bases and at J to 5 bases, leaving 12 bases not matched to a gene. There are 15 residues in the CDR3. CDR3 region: CASRLDRVDSTEAFF. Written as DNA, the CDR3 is TGTGCCAGCAGACTCGACAGGGTTGATTCGACTGAAGCTTTCTTT.

The CDR3 spells CASSIGPVREQYF. The CDR3 DNA is TGTGCCAGCAGCATTGGCCCGGTGAGGGAGCAGTACTTC. J is TRBJ2-7 and V is TRBV5-6; D is undetermined. The CDR3 consists of 13 residues. CDR1 and CDR2 from the germline V gene are SGHDT and YYEEEE. V was cut by 4 bases and J by 7 bases, with 15 bases left in between.

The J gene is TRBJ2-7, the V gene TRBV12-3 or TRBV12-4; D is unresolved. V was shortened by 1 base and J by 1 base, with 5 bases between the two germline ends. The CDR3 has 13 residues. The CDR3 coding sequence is TGTGCCAGCAGTTTAGGTGATTCCTACGAGCAGTACTTC. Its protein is CASSLGDSYEQYF.

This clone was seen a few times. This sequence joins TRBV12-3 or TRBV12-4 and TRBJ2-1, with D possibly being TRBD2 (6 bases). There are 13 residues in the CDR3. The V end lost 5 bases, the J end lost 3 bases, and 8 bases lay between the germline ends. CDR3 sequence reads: CASSRGIYNEQFF. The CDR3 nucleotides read TGTGCCAGCAGTCGGGGGATCTACAATGAGCAGTTCTTC.

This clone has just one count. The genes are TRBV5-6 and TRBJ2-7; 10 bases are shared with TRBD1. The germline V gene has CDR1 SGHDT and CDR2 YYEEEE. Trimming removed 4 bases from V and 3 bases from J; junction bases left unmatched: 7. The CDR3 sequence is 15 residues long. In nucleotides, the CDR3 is TGTGCCAGCAGCACCCTCGGGACAGGGGTCTACGAGCAGTACTTC. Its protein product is CASSTLGTGVYEQYF.

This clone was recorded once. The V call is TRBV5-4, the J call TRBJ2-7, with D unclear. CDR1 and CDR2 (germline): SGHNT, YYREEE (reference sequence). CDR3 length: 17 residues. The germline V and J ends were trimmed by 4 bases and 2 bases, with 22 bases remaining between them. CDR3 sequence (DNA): TGTGCCAGCAGCGGGATTGCCGGGCCCCAAGGAACCTACGAGCAGTACTTC. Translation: CASSGIAGPQGTYEQYF.

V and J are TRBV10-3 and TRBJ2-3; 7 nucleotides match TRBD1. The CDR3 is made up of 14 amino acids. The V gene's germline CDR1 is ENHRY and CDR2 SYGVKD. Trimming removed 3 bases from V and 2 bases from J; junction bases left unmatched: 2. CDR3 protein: CAISEGQATDTQYF. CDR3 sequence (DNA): TGTGCCATCAGTGAAGGACAGGCCACAGATACGCAGTATTTT.

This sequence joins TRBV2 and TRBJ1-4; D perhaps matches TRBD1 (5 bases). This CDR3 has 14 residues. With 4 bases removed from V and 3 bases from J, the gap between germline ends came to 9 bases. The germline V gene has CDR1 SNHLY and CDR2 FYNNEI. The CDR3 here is CASSGRGPNEKLFF. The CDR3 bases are TGTGCCAGCAGTGGGCGGGGCCCTAATGAAAAACTGTTTTTT.

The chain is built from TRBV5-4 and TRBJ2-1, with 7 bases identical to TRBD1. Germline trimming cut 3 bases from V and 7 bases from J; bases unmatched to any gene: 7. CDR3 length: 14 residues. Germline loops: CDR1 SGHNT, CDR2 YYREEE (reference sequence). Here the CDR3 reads CASSYDPGQNEQFF. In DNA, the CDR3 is TGTGCCAGCAGCTATGATCCGGGACAGAATGAGCAGTTCTTC.

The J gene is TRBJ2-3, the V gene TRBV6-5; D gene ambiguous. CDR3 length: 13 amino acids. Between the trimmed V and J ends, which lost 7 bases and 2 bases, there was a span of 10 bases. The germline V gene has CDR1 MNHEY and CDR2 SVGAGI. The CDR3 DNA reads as TGTGCCAGCAAGCGTCTTCACACAGATACGCAGTATTTT. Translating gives CASKRLHTDTQYF.

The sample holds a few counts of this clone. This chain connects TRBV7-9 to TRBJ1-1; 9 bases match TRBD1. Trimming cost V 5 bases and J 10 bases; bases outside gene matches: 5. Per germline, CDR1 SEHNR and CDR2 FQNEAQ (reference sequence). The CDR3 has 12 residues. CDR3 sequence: CASSQQGAIAFF. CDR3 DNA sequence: TGTGCCAGCAGCCAACAGGGGGCGATAGCTTTCTTT. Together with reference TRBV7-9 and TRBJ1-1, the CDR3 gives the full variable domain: DTGVSQNPRHKITKRGQNVTFRCDPISEHNRLYWYRQTLGQGPEFLTYFQNEAQLEKSRLLSDRFSAERPKGSFSTLEIQRTEQGDSAMYLCASSQQGAIAFFGQGTRLTVV.

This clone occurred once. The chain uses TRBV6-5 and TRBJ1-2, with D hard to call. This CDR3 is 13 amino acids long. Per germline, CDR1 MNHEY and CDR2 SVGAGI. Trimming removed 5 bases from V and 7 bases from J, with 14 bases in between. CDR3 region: CASSRLSGSGYTF. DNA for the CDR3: TGTGCCAGCAGTCGACTATCGGGTTCTGGCTACACCTTC.

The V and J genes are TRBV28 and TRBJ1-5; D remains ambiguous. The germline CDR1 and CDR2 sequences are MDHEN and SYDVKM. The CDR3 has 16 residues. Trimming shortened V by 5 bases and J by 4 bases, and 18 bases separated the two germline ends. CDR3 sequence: CASSNARSVGNQPQHF. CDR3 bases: TGTGCCAGCAGTAACGCTCGGTCGGTGGGGAATCAGCCCCAGCATTTT. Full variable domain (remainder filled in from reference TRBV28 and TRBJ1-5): DVKVTQSSRYLVKRTGEKVFLECVQDMDHENMFWYRQDPGLGLRLIYFSYDVKMKEKGDIPEGYSVSREKKERFSLILESASTNQTSMYLCASSNARSVGNQPQHFGDGTRLSIL.

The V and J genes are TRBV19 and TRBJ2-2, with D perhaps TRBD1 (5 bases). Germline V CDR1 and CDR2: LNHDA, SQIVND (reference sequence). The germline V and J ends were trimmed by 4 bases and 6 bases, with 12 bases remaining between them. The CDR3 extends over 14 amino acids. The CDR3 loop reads CASSTQGSAGELFF. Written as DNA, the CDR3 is TGTGCCAGTAGTACCCAGGGTTCCGCCGGGGAGCTGTTTTTT.

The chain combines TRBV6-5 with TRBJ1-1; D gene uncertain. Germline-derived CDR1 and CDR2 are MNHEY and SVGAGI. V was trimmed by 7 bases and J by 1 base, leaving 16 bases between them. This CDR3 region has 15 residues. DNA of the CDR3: TGTGCCAGCACCCCAACTGCCAGCCCGAACACTGAAGCTTTCTTT. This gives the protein CASTPTASPNTEAFF.

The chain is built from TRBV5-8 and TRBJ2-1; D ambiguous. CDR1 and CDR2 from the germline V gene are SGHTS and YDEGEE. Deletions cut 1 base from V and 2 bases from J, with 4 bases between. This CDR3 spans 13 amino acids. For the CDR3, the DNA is TGTGCCAGCAGCTTGCAGACCTACAATGAGCAGTTCTTC. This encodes CASSLQTYNEQFF. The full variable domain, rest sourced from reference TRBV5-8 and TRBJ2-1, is EAGVTQSPTHLIKTRGQQATLRCSPISGHTSVYWYQQALGLGLQFLLWYDEGEERNRGNFPPRFSGRQFPNYSSELNVNALELEDSALYLCASSLQTYNEQFFGPGTRLTVL.

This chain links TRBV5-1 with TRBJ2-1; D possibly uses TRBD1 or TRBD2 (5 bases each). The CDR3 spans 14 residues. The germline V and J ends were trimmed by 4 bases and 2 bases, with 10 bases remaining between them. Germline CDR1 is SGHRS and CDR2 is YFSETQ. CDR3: CASSRDEAYNEQFF. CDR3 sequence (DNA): TGCGCCAGCAGCCGGGACGAAGCCTACAATGAGCAGTTCTTC. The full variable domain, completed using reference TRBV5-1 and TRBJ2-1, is KAGVTQTPRYLIKTRGQQVTLSCSPISGHRSVSWYQQTPGQGLQFLFEYFSETQRNKGNFPGRFSGRQFSNSRSEMNVSTLELGDSALYLCASSRDEAYNEQFFGPGTRLTVL.

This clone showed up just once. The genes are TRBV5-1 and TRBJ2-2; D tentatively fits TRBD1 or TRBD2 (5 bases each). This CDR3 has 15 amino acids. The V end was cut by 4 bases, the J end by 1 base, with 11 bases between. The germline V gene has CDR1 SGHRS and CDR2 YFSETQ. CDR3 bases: TGCGCCAGCAGCCTCCGGGACGGGAACACCGGGGAGCTGTTTTTT. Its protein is CASSLRDGNTGELFF.

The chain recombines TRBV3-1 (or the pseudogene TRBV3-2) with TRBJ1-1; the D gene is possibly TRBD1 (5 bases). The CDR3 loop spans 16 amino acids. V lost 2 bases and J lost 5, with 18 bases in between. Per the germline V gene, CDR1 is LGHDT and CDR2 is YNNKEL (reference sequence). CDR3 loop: CASSQLPPEGNTEAFF. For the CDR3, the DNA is TGTGCCAGCAGCCAATTACCCCCGGAGGGGAATACTGAAGCTTTCTTT.

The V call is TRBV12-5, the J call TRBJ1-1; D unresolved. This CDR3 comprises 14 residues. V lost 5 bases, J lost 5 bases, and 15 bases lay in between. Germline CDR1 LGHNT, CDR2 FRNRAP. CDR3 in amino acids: CASGDSGPDTEAFF. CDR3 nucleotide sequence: TGTGCTAGTGGTGACTCAGGTCCGGATACTGAAGCTTTCTTT.